One sample yielded the 28 T cell receptor beta chains listed below, sequenced in a study of shared T cell receptors in the human thymus. Here immunoSEQ multiplex PCR was the method, and the copy in TCRdb shows in-frame clones only, minus some. The sample lists 450,000 to 650,000 clones; 75% to 80% were seen once. This sample was shared with a second study, whose subject was human thymus T cells.

The sequenced material came from thymocytes. These receptors were collected from a boy less than two years old with a congenital heart defect.

The chain uses TRBV13 and TRBJ2-2, with D unresolved. Between the trimmed V and J ends, which lost 5 bases and 5 bases, there was a span of 9 bases. Germline V gives CDR1 PRHDT, CDR2 FYEKMQ (reference sequence). This CDR3 is 13 amino acids long. The CDR3 protein is CASSHSRTGELFF. The CDR3 DNA is TGTGCCAGCAGCCATAGCCGGACCGGGGAGCTGTTTTTT.

V gene TRBV23-1 combines with J gene TRBJ1-3; 9 nucleotides line up with TRBD1. TRBV23-1 is recorded as an ORF, its role being uncertain. V shed 0 bases, J shed 0 bases, and the junction held 6 bases outside the gene matches. CDR3 length: 18 residues. In nucleotides, the CDR3 is TGCGCCAGCAGTCAATCGGGGGGGGACAGGGACTCTGGAAACACCATATATTTT. Translated: CASSQSGGDRDSGNTIYF.

The CDR3 region has the DNA TGCAGCGTTGAAAAGGAGGACAGGGGTTCTTACGAGCAGTACTTC. This codes for CSVEKEDRGSYEQYF. The rearrangement joins TRBV29-1 to TRBJ2-7; 9 positions agree with TRBD1. This CDR3 has 15 amino acids. J was trimmed by 4 bases and V by 2 bases; bases with no gene match: 9. Germline-derived CDR1 and CDR2 are SQVTM and ANQGSEA.

The rearrangement uses TRBV25-1 and TRBJ2-5; D perhaps matches TRBD1 (5 bases). Germline V gives CDR1 MGHDK, CDR2 SYGVNS. Deletions cut 3 bases from V and 7 bases from J, with 15 bases between. CDR3 length equals 14 residues. The chain's CDR3 is CASSEGPGWGTQYF. The DNA of the CDR3 is TGTGCCAGCAGTGAGGGGCCAGGGTGGGGGACCCAGTACTTC.

The chain has TRBV4-3 and TRBJ2-7; D is unclear. CDR1 is LGHNA, CDR2 YSLEER, per germline. This CDR3 has 15 residues. Trimming removed 3 bases from V and 0 bases from J, with 12 bases in between. CDR3 loop: CASSQLLESSYEQYF. DNA for the CDR3: TGCGCCAGCAGCCAGCTCCTCGAGAGCTCCTACGAGCAGTACTTC.

The chain carries TRBV12-5 and TRBJ1-5; possibly TRBD1 for D (6 bases). The germline V gene has CDR1 LGHNT and CDR2 FRNRAP. CDR3 length: 16 residues. V shed 5 bases and J shed 0 bases, with 14 bases lying between them. The CDR3 coding sequence is TGTGCTAGTGGTCCTCCGACAGGAAATAGCAATCAGCCCCAGCATTTT. This translates into CASGPPTGNSNQPQHF. Full variable domain (outside the CDR3, taken from reference TRBV12-5 and TRBJ1-5): DARVTQTPRHKVTEMGQEVTMRCQPILGHNTVFWYRQTMMQGLELLAYFRNRAPLDDSGMPKDRFSAEMPDATLATLKIQPSEPRDSAVYFCASGPPTGNSNQPQHFGDGTRLSIL.

CDR3 DNA sequence: TGTGCCAGCAGCTTGGGACAGGGGGTGAACTATGGCTACACCTTC. This encodes CASSLGQGVNYGYTF. V and J are TRBV7-9 and TRBJ1-2; TRBD1 matches 11 bases. After removal of 3 bases from V and 2 bases from J, the junction contained 2 bases not matched to a gene. Germline V gene sequence: CDR1 SEHNR, CDR2 FQNEAQ (reference sequence). The CDR3 is made up of 15 amino acids. The complete variable domain, with remaining parts taken from reference TRBV7-9 and TRBJ1-2, reads DTGVSQNPRHKITKRGQNVTFRCDPISEHNRLYWYRQTLGQGPEFLTYFQNEAQLEKSRLLSDRFSAERPKGSFSTLEIQRTEQGDSAMYLCASSLGQGVNYGYTFGSGTRLTVV.

The CDR3 here is CSVGDRETNYGYTF. CDR3 in DNA: TGCAGCGTGGGGGACAGGGAGACTAACTATGGCTACACCTTC. The gene calls are TRBV29-1 and TRBJ1-2; 9 positions match TRBD1. CDR1 and CDR2 from the germline V gene are SQVTM and ANQGSEA. This CDR3 has 14 amino acids. J gave up 0 bases and V 6 bases, and 5 bases lay outside the gene matches.

V usage is TRBV7-9 and J usage is TRBJ1-2; D might be TRBD1 (6 bases). CDR1 is SEHNR, CDR2 FQNEAQ, per germline (reference sequence). Trimming took off 3 bases at V and 3 bases at J, with 14 bases between the two ends. The CDR3 is made up of 15 amino acids. CDR3 nucleotides: TGTGCCAGCAGCTTTAGGACAGCCTTTGACTATGGCTACACCTTC. Translating it yields CASSFRTAFDYGYTF.

The V and J genes are TRBV4-1 and TRBJ2-1; D may be TRBD2 (5 bases). The CDR3 length is 17 residues. The V gene's germline CDR1 is MGHRA and CDR2 YSYEKL. Between the trimmed V and J ends, which lost 0 bases and 7 bases, there was a span of 19 bases. The CDR3: CASSQDPVGRVGNEQFF. The CDR3 region has the DNA TGCGCCAGCAGCCAAGACCCGGTCGGGCGGGTAGGGAATGAGCAGTTCTTC.

For the CDR3, the DNA is TGCGCCAGCAGCCAAGGGGTAGTTTCGACAGGGCCCACTGAAGCTTTCTTT. This encodes CASSQGVVSTGPTEAFF. The chain joins TRBV4-3 to TRBJ1-1; TRBD1 matches 7 bases. This CDR3 has 17 amino acids. J gave up 4 bases and V 1 base, and 12 bases lay outside the gene matches. Germline V gives CDR1 LGHNA, CDR2 YSLEER.

There are a few counts of this clone. The chain recombines TRBV11-1 with TRBJ2-5; 11 bases are a match to TRBD2. The DNA end lines up better with TRBJ2-7; the J call may be wrong. Germline V gene sequence: CDR1 SGHAT, CDR2 FQDESV (reference sequence). The CDR3 length is 15 residues. Here the CDR3 DNA reads TGTGCCAGCAGCTTAATAGCGGGAGGGCTGAGCGAGCAGTACTTC. Protein sequence: CASSLIAGGLSEQYF.

The chain employs TRBV30 and TRBJ2-7; 8 nucleotides line up with TRBD1. V gave up 0 bases and J gave up 4 bases; unmatched junction bases: 26. This CDR3 is built from 21 residues. The germline V gene encodes CDR1 GTSNPN and CDR2 SVGIG (reference sequence). DNA for the CDR3: TGTGCCTGGAGTGTTTTCGGTGCCAGCAGGGGGCCACCGAGGTTATGGTACGAGCAGTACTTC. Translation: CAWSVFGASRGPPRLWYEQYF.

V is TRBV28 and J is TRBJ1-4; D gene ambiguous. The V end lost 0 bases, the J end lost 11 bases, and 16 bases lay between the germline ends. The CDR3 loop spans 15 amino acids. The V gene's germline CDR1 is MDHEN and CDR2 SYDVKM. The DNA for the CDR3 is TGTGCCAGCAGTTTATGGGAGAGCCCCGATGGGAAACTGTTTTTT. Protein sequence: CASSLWESPDGKLFF.

The CDR3 DNA follows: TGTGCCAGTAGTATAGCCCGTGAGGATTCTAACTATGGCTACACCTTC. Amino acid sequence: CASSIAREDSNYGYTF. The chain recombines TRBV19 with TRBJ1-2; D unclear. Germline V gene lookup returns CDR1 LNHDA and CDR2 SQIVND (reference sequence). V dropped 1 base and J dropped 0 bases, with 12 bases sitting between them. The CDR3 consists of 16 residues.

The chain uses TRBV2 and TRBJ1-2; weak D call: TRBD1 (5 bases). CDR3 length: 16 residues. Germline CDR1 reads SNHLY; CDR2 reads FYNNEI. Trimming took off 4 bases at V and 7 bases at J, with 22 bases between the two ends. The CDR3, as DNA: TGTGCCAGCAGTGTGGGGACCCTAGCGGTCAAGGCTGGCTACACCTTC. It specifies CASSVGTLAVKAGYTF.

The V and J genes are TRBV11-3 and TRBJ1-5; TRBD1 aligns across 7 bases. Trimming cost V 3 bases and J 3 bases; bases outside gene matches: 2. The CDR3 totals 14 residues. The germline V gene encodes CDR1 SGHNT and CDR2 YENEEA. CDR3 amino acids: CASSLTGNNQPQHF. The CDR3 bases are TGTGCCAGCAGCTTGACAGGGAACAATCAGCCCCAGCATTTT.

The chain links TRBV28 to TRBJ1-4; D remains ambiguous. Per germline, CDR1 MDHEN and CDR2 SYDVKM. V gave up 5 bases and J gave up 6 bases, with 19 bases separating them. The CDR3 extends over 16 amino acids. CDR3 sequence: CASSPSEAGTDEKLFF. As DNA, the CDR3 is TGTGCCAGCAGTCCTAGCGAGGCGGGTACGGATGAAAAACTGTTTTTT.

This rearrangement joins TRBV7-3 to TRBJ2-3; a weak D match, TRBD2 (5 bases). The CDR3 length is 18 residues. CDR1 SGHTA and CDR2 FQGTGA come from the germline V gene. V was pared by 3 bases and J by 0 bases, with 19 bases between. The CDR3 region is CASSFSPCRGSSTDTQYF. The CDR3 DNA is TGTGCCAGCAGCTTCTCCCCCTGCCGGGGTTCAAGCACAGATACGCAGTATTTT.

J is TRBJ2-1 and V is TRBV28; D is possibly TRBD2 (6 bases). Germline V gene lookup returns CDR1 MDHEN and CDR2 SYDVKM. Trimming took 3 bases from V and 0 from J, leaving 12 bases between them. The CDR3 totals 16 residues. The CDR3: CASSFPGTASYNEQFF. The CDR3 region has the DNA TGTGCCAGCAGTTTTCCCGGGACTGCCTCCTACAATGAGCAGTTCTTC.

The chain recombines TRBV7-2 with TRBJ2-7, with D possibly matching TRBD2 (6 bases). The CDR3 is made up of 15 amino acids. V shed 5 bases and J shed 5 bases, with 19 bases lying between them. Germline V gene lookup returns CDR1 SGHTA and CDR2 FQGNSA. This CDR3 is CASSNPGLECDEQYF. In DNA, the CDR3 is TGTGCCAGCAGCAACCCGGGACTCGAGTGCGACGAGCAGTACTTC.

This rearrangement joins TRBV5-6 to TRBJ2-4; 7 bases map to TRBD1. V lost 4 bases and J lost 3; bases outside the gene matches: 13. CDR1 is SGHDT, CDR2 YYEEEE, per germline. The CDR3 is made up of 17 amino acids. The CDR3 sequence is CASSGGEGAVGKNIQYF. Written as DNA, the CDR3 is TGTGCCAGCAGCGGTGGAGAGGGGGCGGTAGGCAAAAACATTCAGTACTTC.

This clone occurred once. The CDR3 loop is CASTLGTVDGYEQYF. DNA of the CDR3: TGTGCCAGCACCCTCGGGACAGTAGATGGATACGAGCAGTACTTC. The J gene is TRBJ2-7, the V gene TRBV4-2, with 7 bases lining up with TRBD1. The CDR3 spans 15 residues. Germline V gives CDR1 LGHNA, CDR2 YNFKEQ. Trimming at V came to 7 bases and at J to 4 bases, leaving 13 bases not matched to a gene.

The rearrangement joins TRBV11-3 to TRBJ2-7; TRBD2 agrees at 12 bases. The V segment lost 5 bases and the J segment 2 bases; nucleotides outside the gene matches: 4. Germline V gene lookup returns CDR1 SGHNT and CDR2 YENEEA. The CDR3 sequence is 15 residues long. The DNA of the CDR3 is TGTGCCAGCAGCGCTAGCGGGAGGGCCGCCTACGAGCAGTACTTC. This sequence encodes CASSASGRAAYEQYF.

J is TRBJ1-2 and V is TRBV30, with unresolved D. The CDR3 consists of 16 residues. Per germline, CDR1 GTSNPN and CDR2 SVGIG (reference sequence). The germline V and J ends were trimmed by 0 bases and 8 bases, with 22 bases remaining between them. The CDR3 here is CAWSVLQDPRGDGYTF. In DNA form, the CDR3 reads TGTGCCTGGAGTGTATTGCAGGATCCGCGGGGAGACGGCTACACCTTC.

The chain uses TRBV30 and TRBJ2-1; 7 nucleotides agree with TRBD2. The CDR3 contains 19 residues. V lost 0 bases, J lost 4 bases, and 18 bases stayed unmatched. CDR1 is GTSNPN, CDR2 SVGIG, per germline (reference sequence). CDR3 coding DNA: TGTGCCTGGAGTGTCCTAGCGGCGAAAGAAACGGGAAGGTACAATGAGCAGTTCTTC. This sequence encodes CAWSVLAAKETGRYNEQFF.

The J gene is TRBJ2-5, the V gene TRBV29-1; 7 bases map to TRBD1. V lost 7 bases and J lost 0; bases outside the gene matches: 8. The CDR3 spans 14 residues. Per the germline V gene, CDR1 is SQVTM and CDR2 is ANQGSEA. For the CDR3, the DNA is TGCAGCGCCCTAGACAGGGTGTACCAAGAGACCCAGTACTTC. It specifies CSALDRVYQETQYF.

This sequence joins TRBV12-5 and TRBJ2-5, with D possibly matching TRBD2 (6 bases). The CDR3 extends over 17 amino acids. The V end lost 1 base, the J end lost 6 bases, and 21 bases lay between the germline ends. Germline CDR1 reads LGHNT; CDR2 reads FRNRAP. CDR3: CASGLEISRWGGKTQYF. The CDR3 DNA is TGTGCTAGTGGTTTGGAAATTAGCAGGTGGGGCGGGAAGACCCAGTACTTC.